This TCR beta chain was sequenced for a study of human T cells and chemical hapten exposure. As for the study in general: DPC at 2% was the sensitizing agent, placed on around 2 cm by around 2 cm of upper inner arm skin. All patients underwent weekly scalp dosing with diphenylcyclopropenone for the full roughly 25-week study.

Time point: patch test 1, 2 weeks after DPC sensitization. Documented treatment: therapeutic diphenylcyclopropenone sensitization with weekly scalp DPC. This clonotype was recorded many times. TCRdb called the RACE reads again in MiXCR, with one record for every CDR3 protein. Among tens of thousands of distinct CDR3 sequences listed, about 7.5% were seen once. This CDR3 has 16 amino acids. The junction had 7 bases not matched to a gene; V was cut back by 4 bases and J by 0 bases. From germline, CDR1 is DFQATT and CDR2 SNEGSKA (reference sequence). The sample was whole blood, taken in connection with sensitization to the hapten diphenylcyclopropenone (DPC). This chain uses TRBV20-1 with TRBJ1-5; 9 bases agree with TRBD1. This receptor was obtained from a woman aged 25 to 39 with alopecia areata. Some clones in this sample may be carry-over from other donors' samples. The CDR3 is CSAIKGGQGSNQPQHF. The CDR3 region has the DNA TGCAGTGCTATTAAGGGGGGACAGGGTAGCAATCAGCCCCAGCATTTT.